This T cell receptor (beta chain) was sequenced in a study of T cell changes during pregnancy in multiple sclerosis. TCRdb's table, derived via immunoSEQ multiplex PCR, lists solely in-frame clones and lacks some. The data contain 55,000 to 80,000 clones, about 95% of them seen just once; the ten biggest clones take up 0.58%. This CDR3 region has 12 residues. Germline-derived CDR1 and CDR2 are MNHNY and SVGAGI (reference sequence). V was pared by 8 bases and J by 3 bases, with 0 bases of the junction left unmatched. This clone was observed a handful of times. The chain uses TRBV6-6 and TRBJ2-7; 11 bases are shared with TRBD1. This TCR derives from a female donor with multiple sclerosis, enrolled in a pregnancy study. Here the sequenced sample was peripheral blood, taken in the third trimester of pregnancy. The CDR3 DNA sequence: TGTGCCAGCGGGACAGGGGGCTACGAGCAGTACTTC. Its protein is CASGTGGYEQYF.